The clone carrying this T cell receptor beta chain was counted only a few times. Antigen: not known. This sample is part of a study of T cells after yellow fever vaccination. V lost 3 bases and J lost 6, with 1 base in between. Germline V gene data show CDR1 as KGHDR and CDR2 as SFDVKD. The CDR3 sequence is 11 residues long. TCRdb processed the 5' RACE reads anew with MiXCR; each CDR3 protein has one entry. This sample yields approximately 610,000 distinct CDR3 sequences, of which about a sixth are seen a single time; roughly 17% belongs to the top ten. Study outcomes and limitations: Though weaker, the secondary response peaked faster, on day 5 versus 15. The booster response re-showed most primary clones: approximately 95% CD4, 88% CD8.

Sequences were derived from PBMCs, sampled 5 to 6 days after the first yellow fever vaccination. The genes are TRBV24-1 and TRBJ2-2; no firm D call. The origin of this receptor is a man aged 18 to 29 who received the YFV17D yellow fever vaccine. This CDR3 reads CATSDPGELFF. CDR3 in DNA: TGTGCCACCAGTGATCCCGGGGAGCTGTTTTTT.